These 32 T cell receptor beta chains were sequenced from one sample in a study of T cells in Graves' hyperthyroidism and ophthalmopathy. TCR beta CDR3 regions were amplified from RNA. The TCR CDR3 first-round RT-PCR relied on the HTBI primer set. TCRdb redid the calling of the multiplex PCR reads with MiXCR, one entry per CDR3 protein. The sample shows around 700,000 distinct CDR3 sequences, 15% to 20% of them seen only once. The sequencing sample was made of blood. These receptors were obtained from a woman aged 45-65 years with Graves' hyperthyroidism that later progressed to Graves' ophthalmopathy.

The sample holds a few counts of this clonotype. This sequence joins TRBV12-3 or TRBV12-4 and TRBJ1-3; D might be TRBD1 (5 bases). V shed 6 bases and J shed 3 bases, with 9 bases lying between them. CDR3 length: 13 amino acids. The CDR3 nucleotides are TGTGCCAGCAGGGGGGATGTTGGAAACACCATATATTTT. This translates into CASRGDVGNTIYF.

V gene TRBV29-1 combines with J gene TRBJ2-7; 8 bases are shared with TRBD1. Trimming took 4 bases from V and 0 from J; bases not matched to a gene: 2. Germline V gene lookup returns CDR1 SQVTM and CDR2 ANQGSEA. The CDR3 spans 13 residues. CDR3 nucleotides: TGCAGCGTTGCCAGGGGGCTCTCCTACGAGCAGTACTTC. Protein: CSVARGLSYEQYF.

This clonotype was observed many times. The genes are TRBV5-1 and TRBJ1-1; a possible D gene is TRBD1 (6 bases). Germline V gene data show CDR1 as SGHRS and CDR2 as YFSETQ. V lost 2 bases and J lost 1, with 12 bases in between. The CDR3 extends over 15 amino acids. This CDR3 reads CASSFSTGQNTEAFF. The CDR3 nucleotides read TGCGCCAGCAGCTTCAGCACAGGGCAGAACACTGAAGCTTTCTTT.

The V and J genes are TRBV19 and TRBJ2-3; D remains ambiguous. This CDR3 spans 12 amino acids. Germline assignment: CDR1 LNHDA and CDR2 SQIVND (reference sequence). V gave up 6 bases and J gave up 5 bases, with 9 bases separating them. CDR3 bases: TGTGCCAGTAGGATCTCTGGAGATACGCAGTATTTT. Its translation: CASRISGDTQYF.

This clonotype was counted many times. This sequence joins TRBV12-3 or TRBV12-4 and TRBJ1-1; 7 nucleotides line up with TRBD1. This CDR3 region has 15 residues. Trimming at V came to 3 bases and at J to 1 base, leaving 5 bases not matched to a gene. The CDR3 DNA reads TGTGCCAGCAGTTTTAAAGGACAGGCGAACACTGAAGCTTTCTTT. It specifies CASSFKGQANTEAFF.

This clonotype was recorded at least ten times. The V and J genes are TRBV20-1 and TRBJ1-2; 8 bases are shared with TRBD1. The trim removed 0 bases at V and 6 bases at J, leaving 3 bases unmatched. The V gene's germline CDR1 is DFQATT and CDR2 SNEGSKA (reference sequence). This CDR3 is built from 13 residues. The CDR3 region is CSARDATGDGYTF. The CDR3 coding sequence is TGCAGTGCTAGAGACGCGACAGGGGATGGCTACACCTTC.

Turning to this clonotype: The junction does not match germline at one end; this may be a read error. The J gene is TRBJ2-3, the V gene TRBV13, with D tentatively TRBD1 or TRBD2 (5 bases each). CDR3 length: 15 residues. Germline V gene data show CDR1 as PRHDT and CDR2 as FYEKMQ (reference sequence). CDR3 DNA sequence: TGTGCCAGCAGCCCGCCCGGGACGGTCACAGATACGAAGTATTTT. It is translated as CASSPPGTVTDTKYF.

This clonotype was seen more than once but under ten times. The chain couples TRBV3-1 to TRBJ1-5; D is perhaps TRBD1 (6 bases). CDR1 is LGHDT and CDR2 is YNNKEL in the germline V gene (reference sequence). Trimming stripped 2 bases from V and 4 bases from J, with 12 bases between. The CDR3 consists of 15 residues. The CDR3 bases are TGTGCCAGCAGCCAAAACAGGGTATCGAATCAGCCCCAGCATTTT. Encoded protein: CASSQNRVSNQPQHF.

This clonotype was observed at least ten times. V usage is TRBV3-1 and J usage is TRBJ1-2; 9 bases are shared with TRBD1. Trimming at V came to 4 bases and at J to 5 bases, leaving 8 bases not matched to a gene. This CDR3 spans 15 amino acids. Germline CDR1 and CDR2: LGHDT and YNNKEL (reference sequence). CDR3 sequence reads: CASSPPGQGYYGYTF. The CDR3 DNA is TGTGCCAGCAGCCCTCCGGGACAGGGATATTATGGCTACACCTTC.

This chain connects TRBV15 to TRBJ1-4, with D tentatively TRBD1 (5 bases). Germline V gene lookup returns CDR1 LNHNV and CDR2 YYDKDF (reference sequence). The CDR3 consists of 18 residues. V lost 5 bases to trimming and J lost 0 bases, with 19 bases between them. The CDR3 loop reads CATSPTRQLDATNEKLFF. DNA for the CDR3: TGTGCCACCAGCCCTACCCGACAGCTCGACGCAACTAATGAAAAACTGTTTTTT.

This clonotype was counted only a few times. For the CDR3, the DNA is TGTGCCAGCTCACCCTACACAGGGTTCGATGGCTACACCTTC. Protein: CASSPYTGFDGYTF. The J gene is TRBJ1-2, the V gene TRBV18; possibly TRBD1 for D (6 bases). This CDR3 has 14 residues. Trimming left V 3 bases short and J 6 bases short, with 14 bases between. Per germline, CDR1 KGHSH and CDR2 LQKENI.

This clonotype occurred many times. The V call is TRBV5-8, the J call TRBJ2-7, with 9 bases matching TRBD2. V lost 4 bases, J lost 4 bases, and 9 bases stayed unmatched. Germline lookup yields CDR1 SGHTS and CDR2 YDEGEE. The CDR3 length is 15 residues. Here the CDR3 reads CASSPSSGGKYEQYF. Written as DNA, the CDR3 is TGTGCCAGCAGCCCCTCAAGCGGGGGGAAGTACGAGCAGTACTTC.

This clonotype was observed many times. V is TRBV5-1 and J is TRBJ2-7; maybe TRBD1 (5 bases). This CDR3 region has 15 residues. Deletions cut 0 bases from V and 6 bases from J, with 16 bases between. The germline V gene has CDR1 SGHRS and CDR2 YFSETQ. In DNA, the CDR3 is TGCGCCAGCAGCTTGGACGACAGAGCCTGGGTCGAGCAGTACTTC. Translation: CASSLDDRAWVEQYF.

This clonotype was observed at least ten times. This rearrangement joins TRBV10-3 to TRBJ1-5; D remains ambiguous. CDR1 and CDR2 from the germline V gene are ENHRY and SYGVKD. This CDR3 spans 13 amino acids. Trimming took 8 bases from V and 0 from J, leaving 8 bases between them. The CDR3 DNA follows: TGTGCCATCGGAGGATATAGCAATCAGCCCCAGCATTTT. It specifies CAIGGYSNQPQHF.

This clonotype was detected ten times or more. The chain recombines TRBV30 with TRBJ2-1; no definite D call. Looked up from germline, CDR1 is GTSNPN and CDR2 is SVGIG (reference sequence). V was pared by 3 bases and J by 3 bases, with 6 bases between. The CDR3 consists of 12 residues. CDR3 sequence reads: CAWSSFYNEQFF. CDR3 DNA: TGTGCCTGGAGCTCCTTCTACAATGAGCAGTTCTTC.

This clonotype was counted many times. CDR3 loop: CASSLLAETQYF. The CDR3 DNA reads TGTGCCAGCAGCCTACTAGCAGAGACCCAGTACTTC. V and J are TRBV6-1 and TRBJ2-5, with TRBD2 as a possible D gene (6 bases). CDR3 length: 12 amino acids. Trimming took 6 bases from V and 4 from J, leaving 9 bases between them. Germline CDR1 reads MNHNS; CDR2 reads SASEGT.

In its sample, this clonotype was seen a few times. The CDR3 is CSAPLDEAFF. The CDR3 nucleotides read TGCAGTGCCCCTTTGGATGAAGCTTTCTTT. The V gene is TRBV20-1, the J gene TRBJ1-1; D gene ambiguous. V lost 6 bases to trimming and J lost 7 bases, with 9 bases between them. Germline CDR1 DFQATT, CDR2 SNEGSKA (reference sequence). CDR3 length: 10 residues.

This clonotype turned up a few times. The V call is TRBV27, the J call TRBJ2-2; 7 nucleotides line up with TRBD2. Per the germline V gene, CDR1 is MNHEY and CDR2 is SMNVEV (reference sequence). The CDR3 totals 15 residues. The V gene end was trimmed by 2 bases and the J gene end by 4 bases; junction bases not matched to a gene: 4. CDR3 sequence reads: CASSLRRGSTGELFF. Written as DNA, the CDR3 is TGTGCCAGCAGTTTACGGCGGGGGAGCACCGGGGAGCTGTTTTTT.

This clonotype was seen repeatedly, ten times or more. This chain links TRBV5-1 with TRBJ1-2; D remains ambiguous. The V gene lost 0 bases and the J gene lost 2 bases, with 5 bases spanning the gap. Per the germline V gene, CDR1 is SGHRS and CDR2 is YFSETQ. The CDR3 is 13 residues long. In DNA, the CDR3 is TGCGCCAGCAGCTTGGACTACAACTATGGCTACACCTTC. Amino acid sequence: CASSLDYNYGYTF.

This clonotype has ten or more counts. One junction end does not reproduce the germline sequence, and a read error may be involved. The V gene is TRBV3-1, the J gene TRBJ2-5; either TRBD1 or TRBD2 may supply D (5 bases each). The CDR3 is 16 amino acids. The germline V gene has CDR1 LGHDT and CDR2 YNNKEL (reference sequence). The DNA for the CDR3 is TGTGCCAGCAGCCAAGCGACACCGGGACGGCAAGAGGCCCAGTACTTC. Residues: CASSQATPGRQEAQYF.

V is TRBV9 and J is TRBJ2-3, with D tentatively TRBD1 (6 bases). The V gene lost 3 bases and the J gene lost 11 bases, with 10 bases spanning the gap. This CDR3 spans 11 amino acids. Germline V gives CDR1 SGDLS, CDR2 YYNGEE. CDR3 residues: CASSEGHGQYF. DNA of the CDR3: TGTGCCAGCAGCGAGGGACACGGGCAGTATTTT.

The chain couples TRBV6-1 to TRBJ1-5; 7 bases map to TRBD1. CDR3 size: 17 residues. Germline V gene lookup returns CDR1 MNHNS and CDR2 SASEGT. J lost 0 bases, V lost 11 bases, and 16 bases had no gene match. In nucleotides, the CDR3 is TGTGCCGTTCTACAGGGGCAGAAAGAATATAGCAATCAGCCCCAGCATTTT. Translating gives CAVLQGQKEYSNQPQHF.

Comments on this clonotype: This sequence may be a read error, since a much larger clone differs from it by one base. The V gene is TRBV30, the J gene TRBJ2-7, with TRBD1 matching over 9 bases. The CDR3 contains 15 residues. CDR1 is GTSNPN and CDR2 is SVGIG in the germline V gene (reference sequence). With V trimmed by 6 bases and J by 4 bases, 13 bases remained unmatched. CDR3 nucleotides: TGTGCCTGCAGTTTAGGGAGACAGGGGGTTTACGAGCAGTACTTC. This encodes CACSLGRQGVYEQYF.

J is TRBJ1-2 and V is TRBV15; maybe TRBD1 (5 bases). The CDR3 totals 14 residues. Trimming cost V 3 bases and J 4 bases, with 12 bases left between them. CDR1 and CDR2 (germline): LNHNV, YYDKDF (reference sequence). The CDR3: CATSSGQGGYGYTF. In nucleotides, the CDR3 is TGTGCCACCAGCAGCGGGCAGGGCGGCTATGGCTACACCTTC. Full variable domain (outside the CDR3, taken from reference TRBV15 and TRBJ1-2): DAMVIQNPRYQVTQFGKPVTLSCSQTLNHNVMYWYQQKSSQAPKLLFHYYDKDFNNEADTPDNFQSRRPNTSFCFLDIRSPGLGDTAMYLCATSSGQGGYGYTFGSGTRLTVV.

The chain recombines TRBV29-1 with TRBJ1-2; TRBD1 aligns across 7 bases. V lost 4 bases, J lost 3 bases, and 5 bases stayed unmatched. The CDR3 contains 13 residues. Germline-derived CDR1 and CDR2 are SQVTM and ANQGSEA. The CDR3 region is CSVGGQRDYGYTF. CDR3 DNA sequence: TGCAGCGTTGGGGGACAGCGCGACTATGGCTACACCTTC. Drawing the rest from reference TRBV29-1 and TRBJ1-2, the complete variable domain is SAVISQKPSRDICQRGTSLTIQCQVDSQVTMMFWYRQQPGQSLTLIATANQGSEATYESGFVIDKFPISRPNLTFSTLTVSNMSPEDSSIYLCSVGGQRDYGYTFGSGTRLTVV.

The CDR3 DNA sequence: TGTGCCAGTAGTATAGGGCTAGCGGGGGGGCAGAATGAGCAGTTCTTC. Translating it yields CASSIGLAGGQNEQFF. The rearrangement joins TRBV19 to TRBJ2-1; 12 bases agree with TRBD2. CDR1 is LNHDA, CDR2 SQIVND, per germline (reference sequence). The CDR3 contains 16 residues. J was trimmed by 7 bases and V by 1 base; bases with no gene match: 5.

This clonotype was seen a few times. The chain joins TRBV20-1 to TRBJ2-7; 7 bases map to TRBD2. The germline gives CDR1 DFQATT, CDR2 SNEGSKA (reference sequence). The CDR3 has 14 amino acids. The trim removed 3 bases at V and 3 bases at J, leaving 8 bases unmatched. For the CDR3, the DNA is TGCAGTGCTAGTCCCCGGGAGGTGGACTACGAGCAGTACTTC. Protein product: CSASPREVDYEQYF.

Only a few counts were recorded for this clonotype. This chain joins TRBV11-2 and TRBJ2-2, with 10 bases aligning to TRBD2. The CDR3 runs 18 residues. J gave up 0 bases and V 2 bases, and 6 bases lay outside the gene matches. Germline CDR1 and CDR2: SGHAT and FQNNGV. CDR3 DNA sequence: TGTGCCAGCAGCTTACCACTAGCGGGGATCTCGAACACCGGGGAGCTGTTTTTT. This codes for CASSLPLAGISNTGELFF.

The chain is built from TRBV19 and TRBJ1-5; TRBD1 is a possible D gene (5 bases). The CDR3 extends over 14 amino acids. V lost 6 bases and J 11 bases, leaving 20 bases between the germline ends. Germline V CDR1 and CDR2: LNHDA, SQIVND (reference sequence). The CDR3 coding sequence is TGTGCCAGTAGCATCGGGACCTCAAGTACGGCCCAGCATTTT. This encodes CASSIGTSSTAQHF.

The chain has TRBV5-1 and TRBJ2-2, with 8 bases identical to TRBD1. J gave up 8 bases and V 3 bases, and 12 bases lay outside the gene matches. Germline assignment: CDR1 SGHRS and CDR2 YFSETQ. This CDR3 is built from 16 residues. The CDR3 bases are TGCGCCAGCAGCTCCGGACAGGGTTACCCCAGTGGGGAGCTGTTTTTT. Its translation: CASSSGQGYPSGELFF.

This sequence joins TRBV18 and TRBJ2-3, with a weak D call TRBD2 (7 bases). The CDR3 totals 17 residues. Trimming shortened V by 3 bases and J by 2 bases, and 18 bases separated the two germline ends. Per germline, CDR1 KGHSH and CDR2 LQKENI. The CDR3 sequence is CASSPPGGGTPTDTQYF. CDR3 DNA: TGTGCCAGCTCACCCCCCGGCGGGGGCACCCCCACAGATACGCAGTATTTT.

This clonotype has a count of ten or more. The chain links TRBV7-9 to TRBJ2-7; unclear D gene. CDR1 and CDR2 (germline): SEHNR, FQNEAQ (reference sequence). The V end lost 1 base, the J end lost 2 bases, and 6 bases lay between the germline ends. The CDR3 extends over 13 amino acids. The CDR3 spells CASSLGTTYEQYF. DNA of the CDR3: TGTGCCAGCAGCTTAGGTACTACCTACGAGCAGTACTTC.